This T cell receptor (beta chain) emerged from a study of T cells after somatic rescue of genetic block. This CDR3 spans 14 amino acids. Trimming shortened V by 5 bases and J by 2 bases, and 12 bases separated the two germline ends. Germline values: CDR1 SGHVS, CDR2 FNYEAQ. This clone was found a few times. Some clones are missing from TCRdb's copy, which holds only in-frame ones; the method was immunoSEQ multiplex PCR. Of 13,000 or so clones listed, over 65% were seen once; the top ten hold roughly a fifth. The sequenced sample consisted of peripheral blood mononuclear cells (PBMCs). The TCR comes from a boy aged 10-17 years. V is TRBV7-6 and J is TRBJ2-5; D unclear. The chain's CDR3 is CASSRSALQETQYF. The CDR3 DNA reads TGTGCCAGCAGCCGTTCAGCCTTACAAGAGACCCAGTACTTC.